These 2 T cell receptor beta chains came from one sample sequenced in a study of T-cell reconstitution after alpha-beta-depleted transplantation in children. The TCRbeta library was prepared with unique molecular identifiers. MiXCR, applied by TCRdb to the PCR reads, yields one record per CDR3 protein. This table has a few hundred thousand distinct CDR3 sequences, 9.7% appearing once. Sample: PBMCs from the stem cell graft donor, taken from the stem cell graft. Every receptor here comes from a human donor who donated a stem cell graft to a child with SCID.

This clonotype was seen ten or more times. This chain links TRBV12-3 or TRBV12-4 with TRBJ2-7; maybe TRBD1 (5 bases). The CDR3 extends over 15 amino acids. V lost 6 bases, J lost 6 bases, and 21 bases lay in between. CDR3 sequence (DNA): TGTGCCAGCAGGCCGGACGGAGCCCTAAGGGGCGAGCAGTACTTC. The encoded protein is CASRPDGALRGEQYF.

This clonotype was counted many times. V is TRBV5-1 and J is TRBJ2-5; TRBD1 aligns across 7 bases. Germline CDR1 is SGHRS and CDR2 is YFSETQ. CDR3 length: 17 residues. Germline trimming cut 5 bases from V and 0 bases from J; bases unmatched to any gene: 13. The CDR3 coding sequence is TGCGCCAGCAGGCTCACCGGACAGGAGTTGTACCAAGAGACCCAGTACTTC. It encodes CASRLTGQELYQETQYF.